This TCR beta chain was observed in a study of blood T cell repertoires in COVID-19. Authors' processing steps: Quantification of nucleated cells was approximated via reference gene primer amplification. Profiling relied on immunoSEQ multiplex PCR, and the TCRdb table lists in-frame clones only, not all of them. V, J and clone size were drawn from that table, and D and trimming were deduced from the DNA. The sample comprises a few hundred thousand clones, approximately 90% of which are singletons, and approximately 2% rests with the top ten. The germline V gene encodes CDR1 SNHLY and CDR2 FYNNEI. With 7 bases clipped from V and 11 bases from J, the junction kept 8 bases outside the gene matches. This CDR3 has 14 residues.

The chain uses TRBV2 and TRBJ2-6; 10 nucleotides line up with TRBD1. The origin of this receptor is a man younger than 45 who had recovered from COVID-19. The sample was peripheral blood. CDR3 region: CASTPDRGFDVLTF. The CDR3 bases are TGTGCCAGCACCCCGGACAGGGGGTTCGACGTCCTGACTTTC.